The clone carrying this TCR beta chain came up once. This record comes from a study of blood T cell repertoires in COVID-19. About the research overall: The analysed material was cDNA or gDNA that came from T cells, B-cell-depleted T cells, or PBMCs.

The CDR3 consists of 17 residues. The germline V gene encodes CDR1 SGHVS and CDR2 FQNEAQ. The trim removed 6 bases at V and 2 bases at J, leaving 14 bases unmatched. Using immunoSEQ multiplex PCR, the repertoire was profiled, and TCRdb retains in-frame clones only, with some absent. Among approximately 140,000 clones listed, around 84% were seen once. The genes are TRBV7-8 and TRBJ2-5; 8 bases agree with TRBD2. Sequenced: peripheral blood. This TCR was sampled from an elderly woman with acute or convalescent COVID-19. CDR3 bases: TGTGCCAGCAGTAGTTTGGGGCGGGGGGACCGGCAAGAGACCCAGTACTTC. Translation: CASSSLGRGDRQETQYF.